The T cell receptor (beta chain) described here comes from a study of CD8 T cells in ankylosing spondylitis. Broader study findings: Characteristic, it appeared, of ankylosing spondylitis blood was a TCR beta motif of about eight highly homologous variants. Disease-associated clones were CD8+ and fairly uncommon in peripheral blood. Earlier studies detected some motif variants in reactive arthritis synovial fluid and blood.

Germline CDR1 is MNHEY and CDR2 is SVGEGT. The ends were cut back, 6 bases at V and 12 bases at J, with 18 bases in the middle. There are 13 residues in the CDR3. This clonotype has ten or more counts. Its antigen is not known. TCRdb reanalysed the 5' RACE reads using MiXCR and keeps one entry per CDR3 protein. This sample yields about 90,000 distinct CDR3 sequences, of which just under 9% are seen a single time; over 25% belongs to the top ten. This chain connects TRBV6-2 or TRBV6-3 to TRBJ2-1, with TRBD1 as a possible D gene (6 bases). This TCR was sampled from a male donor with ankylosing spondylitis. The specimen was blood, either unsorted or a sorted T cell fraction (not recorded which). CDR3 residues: CASREYGGLGQFF. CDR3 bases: TGTGCCAGCAGGGAATATGGGGGCCTGGGGCAGTTCTTC.